These 9 T cell receptor beta chains came from one sample sequenced in a study of cytomegalovirus exposure and HLA in healthy donors. The PCR had 60 Vbeta and 13 Jbeta primers. Only in-frame clones appear in the TCRdb table, and some are missing; sequencing was by immunoSEQ multiplex PCR. The sample has around 130,000 clones, about 74% seen once. The specimen was PBMCs. Receptor source: a man aged 40-49 years in good health and CMV-seropositive.

The V gene is TRBV11-2, the J gene TRBJ2-3; TRBD2 is a possible D gene (6 bases). V was trimmed by 0 bases and J by 2 bases, leaving 12 bases between them. Germline CDR1 and CDR2: SGHAT and FQNNGV. The CDR3 is made up of 16 amino acids. CDR3 bases: TGTGCCAGCAGCTTAGACGGCGGGGCATCCACAGATACGCAGTATTTT. Translated: CASSLDGGASTDTQYF.

The rearrangement joins TRBV10-3 to TRBJ2-1; a weak D match, TRBD2 (6 bases). This CDR3 has 15 residues. CDR1 is ENHRY, CDR2 SYGVKD, per germline. The V gene lost 3 bases and the J gene lost 1 base, with 10 bases spanning the gap. The CDR3 nucleotides read TGTGCCATCAGTGACGACGGGAGTTCCTACAATGAGCAGTTCTTC. Residues: CAISDDGSSYNEQFF.

The V gene is TRBV1, the J gene TRBJ2-3; the tabulated D call, TRBD2, remains unverified against the DNA. TRBV1 is noted as a pseudogene. This CDR3 has 15 residues. The DNA of the CDR3 is TGCACCAGCAGCCACCGACTAGCGAGTCGAGATACGCAGTATTTT. Translated: CTSSHRLASRDTQYF.

The CDR3 DNA follows: TGTGCCAGCAGCTTAGCGGGGCAGGGGGAAGGTCAGCCCCAGCATTTT. This sequence encodes CASSLAGQGEGQPQHF. J is TRBJ1-5 and V is TRBV7-8, with 7 bases identical to TRBD1. CDR1 SGHVS and CDR2 FQNEAQ come from the germline V gene. Trimming took 0 bases from V and 6 from J; bases not matched to a gene: 8. The CDR3 covers 16 residues.

The rearrangement joins TRBV5-1 to TRBJ2-7; weak D call: TRBD2 (7 bases). The CDR3 has 16 amino acids. The ends were cut back, 4 bases at V and 5 bases at J, with 22 bases in the middle. The germline V gene has CDR1 SGHRS and CDR2 YFSETQ. CDR3 DNA: TGCGCCAGCAGCCAATCCCCTGGGGGGGCGCAGGACGAGCAGTACTTC. Protein: CASSQSPGGAQDEQYF. Based on the CDR3 plus reference TRBV5-1 and TRBJ2-7, the full variable domain is KAGVTQTPRYLIKTRGQQVTLSCSPISGHRSVSWYQQTPGQGLQFLFEYFSETQRNKGNFPGRFSGRQFSNSRSEMNVSTLELGDSALYLCASSQSPGGAQDEQYFGPGTRLTVT.

This clone has more than one count but fewer than ten. V usage is TRBV9 and J usage is TRBJ2-3, with D maybe TRBD2 (5 bases). The CDR3 has 12 amino acids. CDR1 and CDR2 (germline): SGDLS, YYNGEE. V was shortened by 3 bases and J by 5 bases, with 7 bases between the two germline ends. CDR3 region: CASSGGRDTQYF. The CDR3 bases are TGTGCCAGCAGCGGAGGGAGAGATACGCAGTATTTT.

The chain employs TRBV15 and TRBJ2-7, with D possibly being TRBD1 (7 bases). The V and J ends lost 0 bases and 3 bases respectively, with 12 bases between them. Germline values: CDR1 LNHNV, CDR2 YYDKDF (reference sequence). The CDR3 contains 15 residues. CDR3 in amino acids: CATSRDHQGGYEQYF. CDR3 nucleotides: TGTGCCACCAGCAGAGATCACCAGGGGGGCTACGAGCAGTACTTC.

The CDR3 nucleotides are TGTGCCAGCAGTTTAGAAGGGGACAGCGAGCAGTACTTC. Its protein product is CASSLEGDSEQYF. The chain combines TRBV27 with TRBJ2-7, with 7 bases lining up with TRBD1. Per germline, CDR1 MNHEY and CDR2 SMNVEV (reference sequence). After removal of 2 bases from V and 6 bases from J, the junction contained 4 bases not matched to a gene. This CDR3 comprises 13 residues.

The rearrangement joins TRBV9 to TRBJ2-1, with 10 bases aligning to TRBD1. V gave up 0 bases and J gave up 6 bases; unmatched junction bases: 9. CDR1 and CDR2 from the germline V gene are SGDLS and YYNGEE. This CDR3 contains 17 residues. The CDR3 bases are TGTGCCAGCAGCGTAGACCCCGGACAGGGGGTATTCAATGAGCAGTTCTTC. It codes for CASSVDPGQGVFNEQFF.